These T cell receptor beta chains were read from a single sample in a study of TIL therapy for anti-PD-1-resistant metastatic lung cancer. The repertoire was sequenced with immunoSEQ multiplex PCR; TCRdb's copy has only in-frame clones and lacks some. The sample includes some 7,600 clones, 74% seen only once; the top ten take 7%. Sequenced here: tumor tissue, sampled at baseline. The source of these receptors is a person aged 25-85 years with non-small cell lung cancer. Each CDR3 is given with its conserved first and last residue. Fields, in order: V gene, J gene, clone size, D gene, CDR3 DNA, CDR3 protein. The D gene is left open where the match is weak. Clone size is not always given. Where it is, it says once, few, many or a class for expanded clones.

>TRBV5-4|TRBJ2-6|-|TRBD2
TGTGCCAGCAGCGCAGGACTAGCGGGAGGCCGCTCTGGGGCCAACGTCCTGACTTTC
CASSAGLAGGRSGANVLTF
>TRBV12-1|TRBJ2-1|few|-
TGTGCCAGCCGGGACCGATATGCGGGGAATGAGCAGTTCTTC
CASRDRYAGNEQFF
>TRBV7-9|TRBJ2-7|-|TRBD1
TGTGCCAGCAGCTTATCCGGGACAGGAAGCCACGAGCAGTACTTC
CASSLSGTGSHEQYF
>TRBV4-2|TRBJ2-5|few|-
TGTGCCAGCAGCCAAGAGGGACACCCACAAGAGACCCAGTACTTC
CASSQEGHPQETQYF
>TRBV10-3|TRBJ1-2|-|TRBD1
TGTGCCATCAGTGAGTCTGGTCAGGGGGTTTATGGCTACACCTTC
CAISESGQGVYGYTF
>TRBV25-1|TRBJ1-2|-|-
TGTGCCAGCAGTGCCCCCGGGCCTTTGAACTATGGCTACACCTTC
CASSAPGPLNYGYTF
>TRBV15|TRBJ2-4|-|-
TGTGCCACCAAGCCGTTTGGAGGTGCCAAAAACATTCAGTACTTC
CATKPFGGAKNIQYF
>TRBV4-2|TRBJ2-1|-|TRBD2
TGTGCCAGCAGCCAGGATCCGGGACTAGCGACCAATGAGCAGTTCTTC
CASSQDPGLATNEQFF
>TRBV25-1|TRBJ2-3|few|-
TGTGCCAGCAGTGAAGATTCGGCCGCAGATACGCAGTATTTT
CASSEDSAADTQYF
>TRBV7-6|TRBJ2-7|-|TRBD1
TGTGCCAGCAGCTTAGGGACAGGGACCTACGAGCAGTACTTC
CASSLGTGTYEQYF
>TRBV28|TRBJ2-5|-|TRBD1
TGTGCCAGCAGTCCGTCGACAGGGGGGGGTTTAGAGACCCAGTACTTC
CASSPSTGGGLETQYF
>TRBV4-1|TRBJ2-3|-|TRBD2
TGCGCCAGCAGCCAGACCCTGCTGACTAGCGGGGGGACCGATACGCAGTATTTT
CASSQTLLTSGGTDTQYF
>TRBV7-3|TRBJ1-2|-|-
TGTGCCAGCAGCTTAGGGCCTAACTATGGCTACACCTTC
CASSLGPNYGYTF
>TRBV7-3|TRBJ1-3|-|-
TGTGCCAGCAGCTTAAAGCCCCAAGGGCCCGGAAACACCATATATTTT
CASSLKPQGPGNTIYF
>TRBV14|TRBJ2-1|-|-
TGTGCCAGCAGCCAAGGACTTTGGTACAATGAGCAGTTCTTC
CASSQGLWYNEQFF
>TRBV7-3|TRBJ1-1|-|-
TGTGCCAGCAGCAATGGGGGATGGACTGAAGCTTTCTTT
CASSNGGWTEAFF
>TRBV5-1|TRBJ1-6|-|TRBD1
TGCGCCAGCAGGTCTGCCCAGGGGGGTAATTCACCCCTCCACTTT
CASRSAQGGNSPLHF
>TRBV15|TRBJ2-5|-|-
TGTGCCACCAGCAGAGATTTCCCCTCTGCGGGGGAGACCCAGTACTTC
CATSRDFPSAGETQYF
>TRBV21-1|TRBJ2-1|-|-
-
CASSKVGSGASNEQFF
>TRBV28|TRBJ1-6|-|-
TGTGCCAGCCGAATGGGGGGGGAAATCGGTTCACCCCTCCACTTT
CASRMGGEIGSPLHF
>TRBV20-1|TRBJ2-5|-|-
TGCAGTGCTAGTTTGGCGGAGACCCAGTACTTC
CSASLAETQYF
>TRBV18|TRBJ2-5|-|-
TGTGCCAGCTCCGGGACCGCTCAAGAGACCCAGTACTTC
CASSGTAQETQYF